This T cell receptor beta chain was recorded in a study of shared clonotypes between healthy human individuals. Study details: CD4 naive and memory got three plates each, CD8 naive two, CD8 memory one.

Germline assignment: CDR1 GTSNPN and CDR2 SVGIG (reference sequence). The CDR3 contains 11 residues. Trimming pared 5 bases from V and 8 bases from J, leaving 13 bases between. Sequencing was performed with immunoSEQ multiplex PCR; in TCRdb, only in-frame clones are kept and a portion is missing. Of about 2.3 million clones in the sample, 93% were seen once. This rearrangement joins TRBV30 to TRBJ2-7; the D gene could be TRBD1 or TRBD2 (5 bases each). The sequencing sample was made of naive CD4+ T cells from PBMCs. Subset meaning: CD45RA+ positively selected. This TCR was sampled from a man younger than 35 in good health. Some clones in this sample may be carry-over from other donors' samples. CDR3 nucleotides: TGTGCCTGGGGAACCCCGGGACAGCAGTACTTC. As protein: CAWGTPGQQYF.